Detailed here is one T cell receptor (beta chain). CDR1 DFQATT and CDR2 SNEGSKA come from the germline V gene (reference sequence). The CDR3 has 11 residues. V lost 4 bases, J lost 9 bases, and 10 bases lay in between. Profiling relied on immunoSEQ multiplex PCR, and the TCRdb table lists in-frame clones only, not all of them. Of some 790,000 clones detected, approximately 72% appear once; the ten largest clones hold over 1.5%. The source of the sample is a study of shared clonotypes between healthy human individuals. The chain combines TRBV20-1 with TRBJ1-3, with no clear D. The source of this sequence is a woman aged 25 to 39 in good health. Sequencing was done on a sample of memory CD4+ T cells sorted from blood. Subset indicated: CD45RA-negative fraction. CDR3 sequence reads: CSAMRVGTIYF. CDR3 DNA sequence: TGCAGTGCTATGAGGGTCGGCACCATATATTTT.